The 20 T cell receptor beta chains presented below share a single source sample, sequenced in a study of radiation and T cells in renal cell carcinoma. The protocol was immunoSEQ multiplex PCR, while the TCRdb copy is restricted to in-frame clones and leaves out a portion. The sample holds some 120,000 clones, around 82% seen once. This sample's time point: blood 2 weeks post-SBRT. Specified treatment: 15 Gy SBRT to primary tumor, nephrectomy 4 weeks later. The sequences come from blood, collected from a patient whose treatment included radiotherapy and nephrectomy. The receptor source for this set is a man between 50 and 59 years old with renal cell carcinoma.

The V gene is TRBV6-1, the J gene TRBJ1-3; 8 nucleotides match TRBD1. Germline V CDR1 and CDR2: MNHNS, SASEGT. The CDR3 covers 14 residues. Losses at the gene ends were 4 bases for V and 7 bases for J; bases not matched to a gene: 6. Here the CDR3 DNA reads TGTGCCAGCAGTGCCCGGACAGGGTCGAACACCATATATTTT. Residues: CASSARTGSNTIYF.

The chain uses TRBV19 and TRBJ2-1, with 10 bases that match TRBD2. Germline V gene sequence: CDR1 LNHDA, CDR2 SQIVND (reference sequence). This CDR3 comprises 16 residues. Trimming cost V 5 bases and J 2 bases; bases outside gene matches: 6. Here the CDR3 reads CASSQISGGPYNEQFF. As DNA, the CDR3 is TGTGCCAGTAGTCAGATTAGCGGGGGGCCCTACAATGAGCAGTTCTTC.

This clone was observed a single time. This chain uses TRBV6-5 with TRBJ2-5, with D possibly being TRBD2 (6 bases). Germline CDR1 reads MNHEY; CDR2 reads SVGAGI. The V gene lost 6 bases and the J gene lost 3 bases, with 14 bases spanning the gap. CDR3 length: 14 amino acids. CDR3 residues: CASSPTSLKETQYF. For the CDR3, the DNA is TGTGCCAGCAGCCCGACTAGTCTAAAAGAGACCCAGTACTTC.

The rearrangement links TRBV11-2 to TRBJ2-2; the D is unclear. CDR1 and CDR2 (germline): SGHAT, FQNNGV. The ends were cut back, 1 base at V and 1 base at J, with 7 bases in the middle. The length of the CDR3 is 15 residues. This chain's CDR3 is CASSLVVMNTGELFF. CDR3 in DNA: TGTGCCAGCAGCTTAGTGGTAATGAACACCGGGGAGCTGTTTTTT.

The rearrangement joins TRBV7-2 to TRBJ2-3; 8 bases fit TRBD2. Germline trimming cut 3 bases from V and 0 bases from J; bases unmatched to any gene: 8. Germline V CDR1 and CDR2: SGHTA, FQGNSA. The CDR3 is made up of 17 amino acids. CDR3: CASSFRSGGASTDTQYF. CDR3 nucleotides: TGTGCCAGCAGCTTTAGAAGCGGGGGAGCTAGCACAGATACGCAGTATTTT.

The chain uses TRBV28 and TRBJ1-3, with D uncertain. The CDR3 contains 15 residues. Between the trimmed V and J ends, which lost 5 bases and 1 base, there was a span of 12 bases. Germline CDR1 reads MDHEN; CDR2 reads SYDVKM. The CDR3 DNA is TGTGCCAGCAGTCCCGCACTACCGTCTGGAAACACCATATATTTT. Encoded protein: CASSPALPSGNTIYF.

This chain links TRBV6-5 with TRBJ2-5, with 8 bases matching TRBD2. V was pared by 0 bases and J by 2 bases, with 5 bases of the junction left unmatched. The CDR3 totals 16 residues. Per the germline V gene, CDR1 is MNHEY and CDR2 is SVGAGI. CDR3 residues: CASSYSRASGQETQYF. CDR3 nucleotide sequence: TGTGCCAGCAGTTACTCGAGGGCTAGCGGGCAAGAGACCCAGTACTTC.

V gene TRBV4-2 combines with J gene TRBJ2-3, with TRBD2 identical over 8 bases. This CDR3 is 18 amino acids long. V dropped 1 base and J dropped 4; count of bases not matched to a gene: 13. In germline, CDR1 is LGHNA, CDR2 YNFKEQ. The chain's CDR3 is CASSQASGTRGAPDTQYF. DNA of the CDR3: TGTGCCAGCAGCCAAGCCTCCGGGACTAGAGGCGCGCCAGATACGCAGTATTTT.

The chain links TRBV6-5 to TRBJ1-2; TRBD1 is a possible D gene (5 bases). This CDR3 is 11 amino acids long. Germline V lookup: CDR1 MNHEY, CDR2 SVGAGI. Trimming removed 2 bases at V and 10 bases at J, with 8 bases between. The chain's CDR3 is CASSYGGTYTF. The CDR3 nucleotides are TGTGCCAGCAGTTACGGAGGGACCTACACCTTC.

V and J are TRBV5-6 and TRBJ2-7; either TRBD1 or TRBD2 may supply D (5 bases each). Trimming pared 6 bases from V and 5 bases from J, leaving 24 bases between. The germline gives CDR1 SGHDT, CDR2 YYEEEE. This CDR3 region has 16 residues. The CDR3 loop is CASTLRGAGVVHEQYF. The CDR3 bases are TGTGCCAGCACCCTGAGGGGCGCCGGTGTTGTCCACGAGCAGTACTTC.

This clone was seen just once. CDR3 residues: CASSHGANAEAFF. The CDR3 bases are TGTGCCAGCAGCCATGGGGCAAATGCTGAAGCTTTCTTT. The rearrangement uses TRBV9 and TRBJ1-1; TRBD1 is a possible D gene (5 bases). V lost 4 bases to trimming and J lost 6 bases, with 13 bases between them. The CDR3 length is 13 residues. The V gene's germline CDR1 is SGDLS and CDR2 YYNGEE.

V gene TRBV7-8 combines with J gene TRBJ2-3; 9 nucleotides line up with TRBD2. The V gene's germline CDR1 is SGHVS and CDR2 FQNEAQ. Trimming took 1 base from V and 0 from J; bases not matched to a gene: 8. The CDR3 contains 18 residues. CDR3: CASSLGAGGTASTDTQYF. For the CDR3, the DNA is TGTGCCAGCAGCTTAGGCGCGGGAGGGACTGCTAGCACAGATACGCAGTATTTT.

V is TRBV7-2 and J is TRBJ2-1; D is unresolved. Germline V gene sequence: CDR1 SGHTA, CDR2 FQGNSA. V gave up 0 bases and J gave up 8 bases, with 8 bases separating them. This CDR3 is 13 amino acids long. The CDR3 reads CASSLAEAHEQFF. In nucleotides, the CDR3 is TGTGCCAGCAGCTTAGCAGAGGCCCATGAGCAGTTCTTC.

The V gene is TRBV29-1, the J gene TRBJ1-4; D perhaps matches TRBD1 (6 bases). Trimming pared 3 bases from V and 7 bases from J, leaving 12 bases between. The CDR3 is 13 amino acids. The germline gives CDR1 SQVTM, CDR2 ANQGSEA. The DNA for the CDR3 is TGCAGCGTTGATGGGGGGGGCGCTGAAAAACTGTTTTTT. This sequence encodes CSVDGGGAEKLFF.

The chain's CDR3 is CAISGGSSGLTTEAFF. In DNA form, the CDR3 reads TGTGCCATCAGTGGGGGGTCTTCAGGGCTGACCACTGAAGCTTTCTTT. The rearrangement links TRBV10-3 to TRBJ1-1; D is perhaps TRBD1 (5 bases). Germline V gene sequence: CDR1 ENHRY, CDR2 SYGVKD. The CDR3 totals 16 residues. V gave up 4 bases and J gave up 4 bases, with 19 bases separating them.

The chain is built from TRBV6-1 and TRBJ1-2; D gene unclear. Germline V gene sequence: CDR1 MNHNS, CDR2 SASEGT. This CDR3 spans 14 amino acids. V lost 0 bases to trimming and J lost 3 bases, with 8 bases between them. As DNA, the CDR3 is TGTGCCAGCAGTGAAGCTCGAGAAGACTATGGCTACACCTTC. This codes for CASSEAREDYGYTF.

The chain carries TRBV19 and TRBJ2-1, with 16 bases identical to TRBD2. The CDR3 contains 15 residues. Germline V gene sequence: CDR1 LNHDA, CDR2 SQIVND (reference sequence). With 8 bases clipped from V and 8 bases from J, the junction kept 6 bases outside the gene matches. The CDR3 loop is CASGTSGRAPHEQFF. The CDR3 region has the DNA TGTGCCAGTGGGACTAGCGGGAGGGCTCCCCATGAGCAGTTCTTC.

This chain links TRBV6-5 with TRBJ1-2; D remains ambiguous. Germline CDR1 reads MNHEY; CDR2 reads SVGAGI. The CDR3 is 12 residues long. The germline V and J ends were trimmed by 6 bases and 8 bases, with 13 bases remaining between them. CDR3 sequence: CASSPRSGGYTF. CDR3 in DNA: TGTGCCAGCAGCCCGAGGTCGGGGGGCTACACCTTC.

J is TRBJ2-5 and V is TRBV6-5, with a possible D match to TRBD2 (5 bases). The ends were cut back, 2 bases at V and 2 bases at J, with 12 bases in the middle. Looked up from germline, CDR1 is MNHEY and CDR2 is SVGAGI. This CDR3 spans 15 amino acids. CDR3 sequence (DNA): TGTGCCAGCAGTTACGTGGGGAGTGGGCAAGAGACCCAGTACTTC. It translates to CASSYVGSGQETQYF.

The chain uses TRBV6-6 and TRBJ1-1; TRBD1 matches 9 bases. The CDR3 is 14 residues long. Trimming at V came to 5 bases and at J to 4 bases, leaving 5 bases not matched to a gene. CDR1 is MNHNY and CDR2 is SVGAGI in the germline V gene (reference sequence). This CDR3 reads CASSPQGAGTEAFF. The CDR3 nucleotides read TGTGCCAGCAGTCCACAGGGGGCGGGCACTGAAGCTTTCTTT.